This T cell receptor (beta chain) was obtained from a study of shared clonotypes between healthy human individuals. General study findings and limits: Sequencing depth was expected to influence donor clonotype sharing.

The CDR3 extends over 13 amino acids. CDR1 MNHNS and CDR2 SASEGT come from the germline V gene. V lost 3 bases and J lost 6, with 9 bases in between. Assay: immunoSEQ multiplex PCR; the TCRdb copy retains only in-frame clones and omits some. The sample has approximately 2.4 million clones, more than 90% seen once. Note on this clone: Antigen: not known.

The chain employs TRBV6-1 and TRBJ1-5; possible D gene TRBD1, 5 bases. Sequencing was performed on naive CD4+ T cells sorted from blood. Subset reported: CD45RA+ positively selected. This receptor was taken from a man between 18 and 35 years old in good health. This CDR3 reads CASSEQGAQPQHF. The CDR3 bases are TGTGCCAGCAGTGAGCAGGGTGCTCAGCCCCAGCATTTT.